Listed below are T cell receptor beta chains from one sample, sequenced in a study of T cell responses to AZD1222 COVID-19 vaccine. Clones were read by immunoSEQ multiplex PCR, and TCRdb kept only the in-frame ones, dropping some. The sample includes 150,000 or so clones, about 92% of them seen just once. Sequencing was performed on peripheral blood, taken on day 0 of AZD1222 vaccination. These receptors came from an adult in good health. CDR3s include the opening cysteine and the closing phenylalanine or tryptophan. The D gene is left open where the match is weak. Expanded clones are given a class, and other clones once, few, many or no size at all.

d_call	v_call	j_call	clone_size	cdr3_aa	cdr3_nt
TRBD1	TRBV7-9	TRBJ1-4	few	CASSSTGVEKLFF	TGTGCCAGCAGCTCGACAGGGGTTGAAAAACTGTTTTTT
.	TRBV7-9	TRBJ2-7	.	CASSPPLWIHHPLRF	TGTGCCAGCAGCCCTCCTCTCTGGATCCACCACCCTCTGAGGTTC
TRBD2	TRBV13	TRBJ2-5	.	CASSGLAGEEQETQYF	TGTGCCAGCAGCGGACTAGCGGGGGAGGAACAAGAGACCCAGTACTTC
.	TRBV29-1	TRBJ1-3	.	CSVEATAGNTIYF	TGCAGCGTTGAAGCGACGGCTGGAAACACCATATATTTT
TRBD1	TRBV3-1/TRBV3-2	TRBJ1-4	.	CASSQGGQDVKLFF	TGTGCCAGCAGCCAAGGGGGACAGGATGTAAAACTGTTTTTT
TRBD1	TRBV28	TRBJ1-6	.	CASSTGQGDSPLHF	TGTGCCAGCAGTACGGGACAGGGCGATTCACCCCTCCACTTT
.	TRBV10-3	TRBJ1-2	.	CAISEWVGDGYTF	TGTGCCATCAGTGAATGGGTCGGCGACGGCTACACCTTC
TRBD2	TRBV7-2	TRBJ2-1	.	CASSLAAGGAYNEQFF	TGTGCCAGCAGCTTAGCGGCCGGGGGGGCCTACAATGAGCAGTTCTTC
.	TRBV3-1/TRBV3-2	TRBJ1-1	.	CASSPQEYTEAFF	TGTGCCAGCAGCCCCCAGGAATACACTGAAGCTTTCTTT
.	TRBV11-3	TRBJ1-4	.	CASSWGPGDEKLFF	TGTGCCAGCAGCTGGGGTCCCGGGGATGAAAAACTGTTTTTT
.	TRBV30	TRBJ1-2	.	CAWLGSPFNYGYTF	TGTGCCTGGCTAGGGAGTCCCTTCAACTATGGCTACACCTTC
TRBD1	TRBV6-6	TRBJ1-5	.	CASSGYRGLSNQPQHF	TGTGCCAGCAGTGGATACAGGGGGCTGAGCAATCAGCCCCAGCATTTT
.	TRBV19	TRBJ1-2	.	CASSIPGWHGYTF	TGTGCCAGTAGTATACCTGGTTGGCATGGCTACACCTTC
TRBD1	TRBV2	TRBJ2-1	.	CASRGDRAGYNEQFF	TGTGCCAGCAGAGGGGACAGGGCGGGTTACAATGAGCAGTTCTTC
TRBD1	TRBV27	TRBJ2-7	.	CASSLARTGGIYEQYF	TGTGCCAGCAGTTTAGCCAGGACAGGGGGCATCTACGAGCAGTACTTC
TRBD1	TRBV9	TRBJ1-2	.	CASSVDSAGGYGYTF	TGTGCCAGCAGCGTAGATTCGGCAGGGGGCTATGGCTACACCTTC
.	TRBV7-2	TRBJ1-3	.	CASSPLTGSGNTIYF	TGTGCCAGCAGCCCCCTCACAGGGTCCGGAAACACCATATATTTT
TRBD1	TRBV18	TRBJ2-3	.	CASSPPGQRTREDTQYF	TGTGCCAGCTCACCACCGGGACAGCGGACAAGAGAAGATACGCAGTATTTT
.	TRBV5-1	TRBJ1-2	.	CASSAKMDVFDGYTF	TGCGCCAGCAGCGCCAAGATGGACGTATTTGATGGCTACACCTTC
.	TRBV2	TRBJ1-3	.	CASIEGVRGNTIYF	TGTGCCAGCATCGAAGGGGTTAGGGGAAACACCATATATTTT
.	TRBV7-9	TRBJ1-2	.	CASSLGLQGNYGYTF	TGTGCCAGCAGCTTAGGCCTACAGGGTAACTATGGCTACACCTTC
.	TRBV4-1	TRBJ1-1	.	CASSQEGTGTGNTEAFF	TGCGCCAGCAGCCAAGAAGGGACCGGGACCGGGAACACTGAAGCTTTCTTT
.	TRBV30	TRBJ1-2	.	CAWESNYGYTF	TGTGCCTGGGAGAGTAACTATGGCTACACCTTC
.	TRBV10-3	TRBJ1-2	.	CAITQGYDYGYTF	TGTGCCATCACTCAGGGTTACGACTATGGCTACACCTTC
.	TRBV9	TRBJ2-6	.	CASSVRGANVLTF	TGTGCCAGCAGCGTAAGGGGGGCCAACGTCCTGACTTTC
.	TRBV28	TRBJ2-6	.	CASSLGLGAGANVLTF	TGTGCCAGCAGTCTGGGTCTTGGTGCCGGGGCCAACGTCCTGACTTTC
.	TRBV3-1/TRBV3-2	TRBJ1-3	.	CASSQSVSGNTIYF	TGTGCCAGCAGCCAGTCCGTTTCTGGAAACACCATATATTTT
.	TRBV7-8	TRBJ2-5	.	CASSLEGTQYF	TGTGCCAGCAGCTTAGAGGGGACCCAGTACTTC
.	TRBV28	TRBJ2-7	.	CASSLGNAYEQYF	TGTGCCAGCAGTTTAGGTAATGCTTACGAGCAGTACTTC
TRBD1	TRBV5-1	TRBJ1-1	once	CASSFPTSTRGPFTEAFF	TGCGCCAGCAGCTTCCCGACCAGCACTAGGGGGCCCTTCACTGAAGCTTTCTTT
.	TRBV6-5	TRBJ2-7	.	CASSYTRKQGTEQYF	TGTGCCAGCAGTTACACGCGGAAACAGGGCACCGAGCAGTACTTC
.	TRBV18	TRBJ2-2	once	CASSPETASTGELFF	TGTGCCAGCTCACCCGAGACAGCCTCCACCGGGGAGCTGTTTTTT
.	TRBV27	TRBJ1-2	.	CASSFMVSREGRLGGYTF	TGTGCCAGCAGTTTTATGGTCAGTAGGGAAGGGCGACTCGGAGGCTACACCTTC
.	TRBV7-9	TRBJ2-5	.	CASSLSGATQETQYF	TGTGCCAGCAGCTTATCCGGGGCTACACAAGAGACCCAGTACTTC
.	TRBV6-5	TRBJ2-5	once	CASSTQAQETQYF	TGTGCCAGCAGTACCCAGGCTCAAGAGACCCAGTACTTC
TRBD1	TRBV7-3	TRBJ2-7	.	CASSLIQGAPYEQYF	TGTGCCAGCAGCTTAATTCAGGGGGCCCCCTACGAGCAGTACTTC
TRBD1	TRBV4-2	TRBJ1-4	.	CASSQGAGGEKLFF	TGTGCCAGCAGCCAAGGGGCAGGGGGCGAAAAACTGTTTTTT
TRBD1	TRBV14	TRBJ2-1	.	CASIRRTGGTELEQFF	TGTGCCAGCATAAGACGGACAGGGGGTACCGAATTGGAGCAGTTCTTC
TRBD2	TRBV18	TRBJ2-2	.	CASSPALAVPSTGELFF	TGTGCCAGCTCACCAGCTCTAGCGGTGCCAAGTACCGGGGAGCTGTTTTTT
.	TRBV3-1/TRBV3-2	TRBJ1-2	few	CASSQDLGPAIFNYGYTF	TGTGCCAGCAGCCAAGATCTAGGGCCTGCTATTTTTAACTATGGCTACACCTTC
.	TRBV7-9	TRBJ1-6	.	CASSTNNRQLLRHSPLHF	TGTGCCAGCAGCACAAATAACCGACAGCTACTCAGGCATTCACCCCTCCACTTT
.	TRBV18	TRBJ1-4	.	CASSQLSNEKLFF	TGTGCCAGCTCACAACTATCTAATGAAAAACTGTTTTTT
.	TRBV7-9	TRBJ1-4	.	CASRPPGVQNEKLFF	TGTGCCAGCAGACCACCGGGGGTCCAAAATGAAAAACTGTTTTTT